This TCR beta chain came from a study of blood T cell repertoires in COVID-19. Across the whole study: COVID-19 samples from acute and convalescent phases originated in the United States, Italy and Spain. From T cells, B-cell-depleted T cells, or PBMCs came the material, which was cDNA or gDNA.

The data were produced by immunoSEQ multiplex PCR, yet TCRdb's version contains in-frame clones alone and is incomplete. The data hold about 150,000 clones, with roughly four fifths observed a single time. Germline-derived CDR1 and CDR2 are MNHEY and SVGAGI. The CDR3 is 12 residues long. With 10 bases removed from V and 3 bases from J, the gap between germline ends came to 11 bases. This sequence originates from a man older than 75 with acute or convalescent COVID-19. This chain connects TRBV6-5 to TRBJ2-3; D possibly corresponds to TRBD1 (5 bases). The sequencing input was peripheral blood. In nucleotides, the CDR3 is TGTGCCACCCGAAGGGGTACAGATACGCAGTATTTT. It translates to CATRRGTDTQYF.